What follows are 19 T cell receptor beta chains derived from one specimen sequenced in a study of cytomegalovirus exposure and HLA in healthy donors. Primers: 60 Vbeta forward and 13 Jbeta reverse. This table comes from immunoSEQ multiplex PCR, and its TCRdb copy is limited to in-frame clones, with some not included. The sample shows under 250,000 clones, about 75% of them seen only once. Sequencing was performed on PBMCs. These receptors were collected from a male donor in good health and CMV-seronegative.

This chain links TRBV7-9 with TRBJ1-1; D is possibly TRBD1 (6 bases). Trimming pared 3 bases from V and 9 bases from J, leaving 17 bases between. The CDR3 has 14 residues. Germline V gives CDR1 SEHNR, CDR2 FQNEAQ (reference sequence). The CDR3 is CASSFLGGALKAFF. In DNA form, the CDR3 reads TGTGCCAGCAGCTTTTTAGGGGGGGCCTTAAAAGCTTTCTTT.

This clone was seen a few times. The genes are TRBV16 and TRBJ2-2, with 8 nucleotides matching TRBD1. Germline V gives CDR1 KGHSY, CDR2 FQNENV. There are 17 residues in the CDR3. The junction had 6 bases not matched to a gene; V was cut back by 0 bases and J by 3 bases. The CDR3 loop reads CASSQSRRGLDTGELFF. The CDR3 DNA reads TGTGCCAGCAGCCAATCTCGCAGGGGGCTGGACACCGGGGAGCTGTTTTTT.

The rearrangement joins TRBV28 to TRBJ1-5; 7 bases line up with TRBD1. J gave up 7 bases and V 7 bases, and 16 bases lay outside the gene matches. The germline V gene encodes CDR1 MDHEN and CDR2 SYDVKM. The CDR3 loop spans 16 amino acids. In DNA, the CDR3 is TGTGCCAGCAACAAACCCAACAGGGGAATGTGGCAGCCCCAGCATTTT. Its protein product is CASNKPNRGMWQPQHF. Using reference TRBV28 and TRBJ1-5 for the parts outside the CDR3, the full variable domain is DVKVTQSSRYLVKRTGEKVFLECVQDMDHENMFWYRQDPGLGLRLIYFSYDVKMKEKGDIPEGYSVSREKKERFSLILESASTNQTSMYLCASNKPNRGMWQPQHFGDGTRLSIL.

CDR3 protein: CASSLNSQVDEQYF. DNA of the CDR3: TGTGCCAGCAGCTTAAACAGCCAGGTCGACGAGCAGTACTTC. The genes are TRBV13 and TRBJ2-7; D is uncertain. Germline CDR1 is PRHDT and CDR2 is FYEKMQ (reference sequence). V lost 2 bases and J 5 bases, leaving 13 bases between the germline ends. The CDR3 has 14 amino acids. Using reference TRBV13 and TRBJ2-7 for the parts outside the CDR3, the full variable domain is AAGVIQSPRHLIKEKRETATLKCYPIPRHDTVYWYQQGPGQDPQFLISFYEKMQSDKGSIPDRFSAQQFSDYHSELNMSSLELGDSALYFCASSLNSQVDEQYFGPGTRLTVT.

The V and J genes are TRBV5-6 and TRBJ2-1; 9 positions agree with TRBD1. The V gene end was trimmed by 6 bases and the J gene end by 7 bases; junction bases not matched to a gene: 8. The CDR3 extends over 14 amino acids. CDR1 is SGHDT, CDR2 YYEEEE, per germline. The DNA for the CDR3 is TGTGCCAGCAACTACCGGGACAGGGTTAATGAGCAGTTCTTC. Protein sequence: CASNYRDRVNEQFF.

In DNA, the CDR3 is TGTGCCAGCAGCTCACGACTGGGCCAGCGGGAGTTAGATACGCAGTATTTT. Amino acid sequence: CASSSRLGQRELDTQYF. The chain employs TRBV4-2 and TRBJ2-3; TRBD2 aligns across 8 bases. V was pared by 5 bases and J by 5 bases, with 15 bases of the junction left unmatched. The CDR3 is 17 residues long. Germline loops: CDR1 LGHNA, CDR2 YNFKEQ.

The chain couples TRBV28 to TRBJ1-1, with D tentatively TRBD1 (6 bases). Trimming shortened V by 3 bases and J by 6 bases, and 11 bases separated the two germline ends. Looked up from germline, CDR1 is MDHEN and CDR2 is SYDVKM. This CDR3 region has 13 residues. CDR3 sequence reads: CASSFPGAAEAFF. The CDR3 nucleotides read TGTGCCAGCAGTTTCCCAGGGGCGGCTGAAGCTTTCTTT.

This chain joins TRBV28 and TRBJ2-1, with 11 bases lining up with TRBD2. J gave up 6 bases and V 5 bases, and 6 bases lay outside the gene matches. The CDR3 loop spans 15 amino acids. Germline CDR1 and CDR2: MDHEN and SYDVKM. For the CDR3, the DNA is TGTGCCAGCAGTAGTAGACTAGCGGGAATCAATGAGCAGTTCTTC. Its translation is CASSSRLAGINEQFF.

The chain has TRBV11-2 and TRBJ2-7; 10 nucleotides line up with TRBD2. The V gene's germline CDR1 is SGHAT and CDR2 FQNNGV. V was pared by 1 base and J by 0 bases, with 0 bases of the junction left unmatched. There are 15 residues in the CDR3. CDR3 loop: CASSLASGGSYEQYF. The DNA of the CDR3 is TGTGCCAGCAGCTTAGCTAGCGGGGGCTCCTACGAGCAGTACTTC.

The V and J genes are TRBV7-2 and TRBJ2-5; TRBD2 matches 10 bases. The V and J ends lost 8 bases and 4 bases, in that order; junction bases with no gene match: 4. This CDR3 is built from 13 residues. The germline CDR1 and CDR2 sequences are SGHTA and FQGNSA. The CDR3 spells CASAPSGGETQYF. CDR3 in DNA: TGTGCCAGCGCACCTAGCGGGGGAGAGACCCAGTACTTC.

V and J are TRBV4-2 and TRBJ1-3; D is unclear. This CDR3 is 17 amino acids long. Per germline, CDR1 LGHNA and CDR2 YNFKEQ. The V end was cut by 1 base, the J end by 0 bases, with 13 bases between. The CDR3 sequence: CASSQATDFSSGNTIYF. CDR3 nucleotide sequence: TGTGCCAGCAGCCAAGCCACGGACTTTAGCTCTGGAAACACCATATATTTT.

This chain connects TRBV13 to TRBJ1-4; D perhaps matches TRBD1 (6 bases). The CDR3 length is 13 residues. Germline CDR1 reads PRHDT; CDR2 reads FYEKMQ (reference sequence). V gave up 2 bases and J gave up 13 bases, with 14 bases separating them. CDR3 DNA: TGTGCCAGCAGCTTAAGTAGGGACAAACGACTGTTTTTT. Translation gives CASSLSRDKRLFF.

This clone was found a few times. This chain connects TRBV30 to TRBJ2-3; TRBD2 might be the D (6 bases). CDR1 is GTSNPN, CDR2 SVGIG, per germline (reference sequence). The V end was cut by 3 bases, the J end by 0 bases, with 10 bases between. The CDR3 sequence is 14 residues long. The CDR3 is CAWSDGTSTDTQYF. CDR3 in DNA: TGTGCCTGGAGCGACGGGACTAGCACAGATACGCAGTATTTT.

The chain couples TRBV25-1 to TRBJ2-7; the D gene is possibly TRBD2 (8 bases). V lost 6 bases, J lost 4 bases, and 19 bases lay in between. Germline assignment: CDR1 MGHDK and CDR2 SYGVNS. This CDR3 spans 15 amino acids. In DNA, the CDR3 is TGTGCCAGCAGCCGGGAGGGGGCGAACCCTTACGAGCAGTACTTC. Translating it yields CASSREGANPYEQYF.

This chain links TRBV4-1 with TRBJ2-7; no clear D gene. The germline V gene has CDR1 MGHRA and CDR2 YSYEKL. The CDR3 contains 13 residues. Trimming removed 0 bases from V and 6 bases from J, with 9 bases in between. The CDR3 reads CASSQDLESEQYF. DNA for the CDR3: TGCGCCAGCAGCCAAGATCTAGAAAGCGAGCAGTACTTC.

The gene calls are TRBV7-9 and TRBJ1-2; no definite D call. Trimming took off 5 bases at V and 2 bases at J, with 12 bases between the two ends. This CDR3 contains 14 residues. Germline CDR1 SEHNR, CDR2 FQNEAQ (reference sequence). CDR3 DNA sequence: TGTGCCAGCAGCGGCCGTCTGGGCAACTATGGCTACACCTTC. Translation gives CASSGRLGNYGYTF. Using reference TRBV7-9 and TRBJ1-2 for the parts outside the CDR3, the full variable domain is DTGVSQNPRHKITKRGQNVTFRCDPISEHNRLYWYRQTLGQGPEFLTYFQNEAQLEKSRLLSDRFSAERPKGSFSTLEIQRTEQGDSAMYLCASSGRLGNYGYTFGSGTRLTVV.

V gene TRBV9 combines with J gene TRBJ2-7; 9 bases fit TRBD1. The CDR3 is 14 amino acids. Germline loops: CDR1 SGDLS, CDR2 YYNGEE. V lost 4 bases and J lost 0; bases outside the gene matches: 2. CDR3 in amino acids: CASSRDRASYEQYF. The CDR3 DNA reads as TGTGCCAGCAGCCGGGACAGGGCCTCCTACGAGCAGTACTTC.

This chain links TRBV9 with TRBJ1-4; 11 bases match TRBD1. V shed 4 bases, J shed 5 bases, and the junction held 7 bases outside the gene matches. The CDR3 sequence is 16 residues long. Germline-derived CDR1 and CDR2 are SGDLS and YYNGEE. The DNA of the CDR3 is TGTGCCAGCAGCCCCAAGGGACAGGGGGGGAATGAAAAACTGTTTTTT. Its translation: CASSPKGQGGNEKLFF.

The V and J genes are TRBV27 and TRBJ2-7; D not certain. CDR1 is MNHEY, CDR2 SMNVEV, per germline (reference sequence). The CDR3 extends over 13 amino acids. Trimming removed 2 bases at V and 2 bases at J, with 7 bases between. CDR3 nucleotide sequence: TGTGCCAGCAGTTTAAACAGTCCCTACGAGCAGTACTTC. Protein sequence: CASSLNSPYEQYF.